The 15 T cell receptor beta chains below were found in one sample sequenced in a study of cytomegalovirus exposure and HLA in healthy donors. 60 Vbeta and 13 Jbeta primers were used in PCR. Profiled with immunoSEQ multiplex PCR; TCRdb holds only in-frame clones, not every one. Among over 150,000 clones listed, approximately 80% were seen once. The sequenced material came from PBMCs. Source of these receptors: a woman in her twenties or thirties in good health and CMV-seropositive.

CDR3 sequence (DNA): TGTGCCAGCAGCACTACCAGACTAGCGAGCTACAATGAGCAGTTCTTC. Translating it yields CASSTTRLASYNEQFF. V gene TRBV28 combines with J gene TRBJ2-1, with 8 bases fitting TRBD2. The ends lost 6 bases at V and 3 bases at J; junction bases unmatched: 10. Germline-derived CDR1 and CDR2 are MDHEN and SYDVKM. The CDR3 is 16 amino acids.

About this clone itself: This sample also contains other DNA sequences that code for the same CDR3. J is TRBJ2-7 and V is TRBV30, with a tentative D call TRBD2 (6 bases). V was trimmed by 0 bases and J by 3 bases, leaving 9 bases between them. CDR3 length equals 13 residues. Germline CDR1 and CDR2: GTSNPN and SVGIG (reference sequence). The CDR3: CAWSVRGIYEQYF. CDR3 sequence (DNA): TGTGCCTGGAGTGTACGGGGGATCTACGAGCAGTACTTC.

The chain uses TRBV4-1 and TRBJ2-1; no reliable D call. The CDR3 is made up of 14 amino acids. Trimming removed 4 bases at V and 8 bases at J, with 15 bases between. CDR1 is MGHRA and CDR2 is YSYEKL in the germline V gene. CDR3 DNA sequence: TGCGCCAGCAGCCTACGAGCCCCCGAGGATGAGCAGTTCTTC. Encoded protein: CASSLRAPEDEQFF.

V gene TRBV10-2 combines with J gene TRBJ1-5; TRBD1 is a possible D gene (6 bases). CDR1 and CDR2 from the germline V gene are WSHSY and SAAADI. CDR3 length: 14 amino acids. Trimming took 5 bases from V and 2 from J, leaving 10 bases between them. The CDR3 nucleotides read TGCGCCAGCAGTAGTCGGACAGGCAATCAGCCCCAGCATTTT. It codes for CASSSRTGNQPQHF.

The V and J genes are TRBV10-2 and TRBJ1-1; 8 positions match TRBD1. Per germline, CDR1 WSHSY and CDR2 SAAADI. The CDR3 is 17 residues long. The V segment lost 2 bases and the J segment 5 bases; nucleotides outside the gene matches: 13. The CDR3 here is CASSEGAGQGIWTEAFF. The CDR3 nucleotides read TGCGCCAGCAGTGAGGGGGCCGGACAGGGAATTTGGACTGAAGCTTTCTTT.

This chain uses TRBV7-8 with TRBJ2-2; a possible D gene is TRBD2 (7 bases). Germline V gene lookup returns CDR1 SGHVS and CDR2 FQNEAQ. V lost 3 bases, J lost 4 bases, and 18 bases lay in between. The CDR3 is 17 residues long. CDR3 loop: CASSFKRGGFGTGELFF. CDR3 bases: TGTGCCAGCAGCTTTAAGAGGGGGGGGTTCGGCACCGGGGAGCTGTTTTTT.

CDR3 amino acids: CASSFGGFNNQPQHF. The CDR3 bases are TGTGCCAGCAGTTTTGGGGGGTTTAACAATCAGCCCCAGCATTTT. The chain is built from TRBV27 and TRBJ1-5; a possible D gene is TRBD1 (5 bases). This CDR3 has 15 residues. CDR1 is MNHEY and CDR2 is SMNVEV in the germline V gene (reference sequence). Trimming stripped 3 bases from V and 3 bases from J, with 12 bases between.

This chain uses TRBV19 with TRBJ2-2; the match to TRBD1 covers 7 bases. Germline values: CDR1 LNHDA, CDR2 SQIVND (reference sequence). The CDR3 is 14 residues long. The J segment lost 5 bases and the V segment lost 3 bases, leaving 3 bases of the junction unmatched. The CDR3 reads CASSMGQWTGELFF. The CDR3 coding sequence is TGTGCCAGTAGTATGGGACAGTGGACCGGGGAGCTGTTTTTT.

The chain carries TRBV6-1 and TRBJ2-5; the match to TRBD1 covers 9 bases. Germline CDR1 and CDR2: MNHNS and SASEGT. V lost 4 bases and J lost 5; bases outside the gene matches: 14. CDR3 length equals 17 residues. CDR3 sequence: CASSGTPGQGRWETQYF. The CDR3 nucleotides read TGTGCCAGCAGTGGTACACCGGGACAGGGTCGGTGGGAGACCCAGTACTTC.

This clone was counted only a few times. This chain joins TRBV18 and TRBJ2-7, with 8 bases aligning to TRBD1. Germline CDR1 reads KGHSH; CDR2 reads LQKENI. J lost 6 bases, V lost 6 bases, and 16 bases had no gene match. The CDR3 runs 16 residues. This CDR3 is CASSRAPGQAMGEQYF. The DNA for the CDR3 is TGTGCCAGCTCCCGGGCTCCGGGACAGGCAATGGGCGAGCAGTACTTC.

This clone was recorded only once. This chain connects TRBV6-5 to TRBJ1-6; D gene ambiguous. Germline CDR1 and CDR2: MNHEY and SVGAGI. CDR3 length: 14 amino acids. V was clipped by 5 bases and J by 9 bases, with 14 bases between them. The CDR3 nucleotides read TGTGCCAGCAGTGAATGGCAGTTCACTTCACCCCTCCACTTT. This translates into CASSEWQFTSPLHF.

The chain combines TRBV19 with TRBJ2-3; 7 bases align to TRBD2. V shed 3 bases, J shed 4 bases, and the junction held 7 bases outside the gene matches. Germline CDR1 reads LNHDA; CDR2 reads SQIVND (reference sequence). The CDR3 consists of 15 residues. The CDR3: CASSMVGGAADTQYF. The CDR3 DNA follows: TGTGCCAGTAGTATGGTGGGAGGGGCGGCAGATACGCAGTATTTT.

This clone was found once. V gene TRBV4-2 combines with J gene TRBJ2-1; TRBD2 matches 12 bases. Trimming took 0 bases from V and 4 from J; bases not matched to a gene: 4. Germline loops: CDR1 LGHNA, CDR2 YNFKEQ. CDR3 size: 17 residues. In DNA form, the CDR3 reads TGTGCCAGCAGCCAAGATGTCGGGACTAGCGGGTACAATGAGCAGTTCTTC. It translates to CASSQDVGTSGYNEQFF.

The chain uses TRBV5-4 and TRBJ1-2, with D perhaps TRBD1 (6 bases). This CDR3 has 13 amino acids. The ends were cut back, 4 bases at V and 3 bases at J, with 10 bases in the middle. Germline CDR1 is SGHNT and CDR2 is YYREEE (reference sequence). CDR3 in DNA: TGTGCCAGCAGCGTGGACAGTGACTATGGCTACACCTTC. It yields the protein CASSVDSDYGYTF.

V usage is TRBV7-6 and J usage is TRBJ1-4, with 9 bases that match TRBD1. The ends lost 2 bases at V and 4 bases at J; junction bases unmatched: 14. This CDR3 contains 19 residues. The germline CDR1 and CDR2 sequences are SGHVS and FNYEAQ. CDR3: CASSLYAGTGKGLNEKLFF. CDR3 DNA sequence: TGTGCCAGCAGCTTATACGCTGGGACAGGGAAGGGACTTAATGAAAAACTGTTTTTT.